This T cell receptor (beta chain) was retrieved from a study of CD8 T cells in Susac syndrome. The CDR3 has 14 residues. V shed 3 bases, J shed 8 bases, and the junction held 8 bases outside the gene matches. When the RNA was reverse transcribed, random hexamers were used with an input of about 0.5 to 1 ug. TCRdb re-called the immunoSEQ multiplex PCR reads through MiXCR, storing one row per CDR3 protein. The sample has some 180,000 distinct CDR3 sequences, about 95% seen once. The J gene is TRBJ1-2, the V gene TRBV12-3 or TRBV12-4, with 8 bases lining up with TRBD1. The sequenced sample was CD4+ T cells from PBMCs. The TCR sequence derives from a human donor with Susac syndrome. CDR3 in amino acids: CASSLGDRPIGYTF. As DNA, the CDR3 is TGTGCCAGCAGTTTGGGGGACAGGCCGATCGGCTACACCTTC.